The rows below give T cell receptor beta chains drawn from one sample of a study of T cell changes during pregnancy in multiple sclerosis. Method: immunoSEQ multiplex PCR; TCRdb's copy keeps in-frame clones and lacks some. The profile shows some 38,000 clones, around nine tenths of them singletons. The sequenced sample was CD4+ T cells from peripheral blood mononuclear cells, obtained in the second trimester of pregnancy. Source of these receptors: a female donor in good health, enrolled as a control in a pregnancy study. Both conserved end residues are part of each CDR3. Fields, in order: clone size, V gene, J gene, D gene, CDR3 protein, CDR3 DNA. D genes are given only for firm matches. For some rows the clone size is stated as once, few or many, or as a class when expanded; others skip it.

-	TRBV27	TRBJ2-7	-	CASSLSVRGTYEQYF	TGTGCCAGCAGTTTATCGGTCCGGGGGACCTACGAGCAGTACTTC
-	TRBV6-5	TRBJ2-7	-	CASSYSPSTYEQYF	TGTGCCAGCAGTTACTCCCCGAGCACCTACGAGCAGTACTTC
-	TRBV7-2	TRBJ2-2	-	CASSSRQDRTGELFF	TGTGCCAGCAGCTCTCGACAGGATCGCACCGGGGAGCTGTTTTTT
-	TRBV5-4	TRBJ1-1	-	CASSHSANTEAFF	TGTGCCAGCAGCCATAGTGCGAACACTGAAGCTTTCTTT
-	TRBV7-2	TRBJ1-5	TRBD1	CASSLAGTGVRQPQHF	TGTGCCAGCAGCTTAGCCGGGACAGGGGTCAGGCAGCCCCAGCATTTT
-	TRBV7-2	TRBJ2-7	TRBD1	CASSLRAGGASYEQYF	TGTGCCAGCAGCTTAAGGGCAGGGGGCGCGTCCTACGAGCAGTACTTC
-	TRBV6-1	TRBJ1-5	-	CASRGGILNQPQHF	TGTGCCAGCAGGGGAGGGATACTGAATCAGCCCCAGCATTTT
-	TRBV11-3	TRBJ1-1	-	CASSLGRQNTEAFF	TGTGCCAGCAGCTTAGGGCGACAGAACACTGAAGCTTTCTTT
once	TRBV19	TRBJ2-3	TRBD2	CASSMGGGATDTQYF	TGTGCCAGTAGTATGGGCGGGGGGGCCACAGATACGCAGTATTTT
few	TRBV7-3	TRBJ2-4	TRBD2	CASSHTLKRTSGVAKNIQYF	TGTGCCAGCAGCCATACGCTAAAGCGGACTAGCGGGGTAGCCAAAAACATTCAGTACTTC
-	TRBV9	TRBJ2-5	TRBD2	CASSVGPSGGARRQETQYF	TGTGCCAGCAGCGTAGGCCCTAGCGGGGGGGCCCGGCGGCAAGAGACCCAGTACTTC
-	TRBV28	TRBJ1-1	-	CAHRAGYTEAFF	TGTGCCCACCGGGCGGGGTACACTGAAGCTTTCTTT
-	TRBV7-2	TRBJ2-5	TRBD2	CASSQQAGAPGAPQYF	TGTGCCAGCAGCCAACAAGCGGGGGCCCCCGGTGCGCCCCAGTACTTC
-	TRBV19	TRBJ2-7	TRBD1	CATSTGGVHEQYF	TGTGCCACTTCGACAGGGGGCGTCCACGAGCAGTACTTC
-	TRBV5-8	TRBJ1-5	TRBD1	CASSLGTGGGNQPQHF	TGTGCCAGCAGCTTGGGGACAGGGGGCGGGAATCAGCCCCAGCATTTT
once	TRBV7-8	TRBJ2-2	TRBD1	CASSTGQGNTGELFF	TGTGCCAGCAGCACGGGACAGGGCAACACCGGGGAGCTGTTTTTT
-	TRBV2	TRBJ2-5	-	CASSVEVTETQYF	TGTGCCAGCAGTGTTGAAGTTACTGAGACCCAGTACTTC
-	TRBV29-1	TRBJ1-1	-	CSCGQLTEAFF	TGCAGCTGTGGGCAGCTCACTGAAGCTTTCTTT
-	TRBV19	TRBJ2-1	TRBD1	CASTPAGGSYNEQFF	TGTGCCAGTACCCCAGCAGGGGGCTCCTACAATGAGCAGTTCTTC
-	TRBV7-8	TRBJ2-7	-	CASSLAGGNYEQYF	TGTGCCAGCAGCCTAGCCGGAGGAAACTACGAGCAGTACTTC
-	TRBV18	TRBJ2-2	-	CASSPPTRVGTGELFF	TGTGCCAGCTCACCACCGACGAGGGTAGGCACCGGGGAGCTGTTTTTT
-	TRBV7-9	TRBJ2-2	TRBD1	CASRPGTGIIGELFF	TGTGCCAGCAGACCTGGGACAGGGATTATCGGGGAGCTGTTTTTT
once	TRBV2	TRBJ1-1	-	CASSLRGDTEAFF	TGTGCCAGCAGCCTCCGGGGGGACACTGAAGCTTTCTTT
-	TRBV7-9	TRBJ2-5	TRBD1	CASSLGTGVETQYF	TGTGCCAGCAGCCTCGGGACAGGGGTGGAGACCCAGTACTTC
-	TRBV11-2	TRBJ1-1	-	CASSQLQDATEAFF	TGTGCCAGCAGCCAACTCCAGGATGCGACTGAAGCTTTCTTT
once	TRBV27	TRBJ2-5	-	CASSPHTRETQYF	TGTGCCAGCAGTCCCCATACGAGGGAGACCCAGTACTTC
-	TRBV7-8	TRBJ2-7	TRBD1	CASSLGDRGTYEQYF	TGTGCCAGCAGCTTAGGGGACAGGGGCACCTACGAGCAGTACTTC
-	TRBV27	TRBJ2-3	-	CASSLQAATDTQYF	TGTGCCAGCAGTTTACAGGCAGCCACAGATACGCAGTATTTT
once	TRBV28	TRBJ2-1	-	CASSQWGGRGNEQFF	TGTGCCAGCAGCCAGTGGGGGGGCCGTGGTAATGAGCAGTTCTTC
-	TRBV2	TRBJ1-6	-	CASRGGSPLHF	TGTGCCAGCAGGGGGGGTTCACCCCTCCACTTT
-	TRBV11-2	TRBJ2-3	-	CASSKGQLKTDTQYF	TGTGCCAGCAGCAAAGGACAGCTCAAGACAGATACGCAGTATTTT
-	TRBV15	TRBJ1-5	TRBD1	CATSKRTGISNQPQHF	TGTGCCACCAGCAAACGGACAGGGATAAGCAATCAGCCCCAGCATTTT
-	TRBV7-9	TRBJ1-3	TRBD1	CASSVAGTGGRNTIYF	TGTGCCAGCAGCGTGGCCGGGACAGGGGGGCGAAACACCATATATTTT
-	TRBV4-2	TRBJ1-6	-	CASRPTGRDNSPLHF	TGTGCCAGCAGGCCCACCGGCAGGGATAATTCACCCCTCCACTTT
once	TRBV28	TRBJ2-1	TRBD2	CATTGLAGGSRNEQFF	TGTGCCACCACCGGTCTAGCGGGGGGGTCCCGCAATGAGCAGTTCTTC
-	TRBV10-3	TRBJ2-1	-	CAIRTPTSLSSYEQFF	TGTGCCATCAGAACCCCTACTAGCCTCTCAAGCTATGAGCAGTTCTTC
-	TRBV5-6	TRBJ2-7	-	CASSSAGYEQYF	TGTGCCAGCAGCTCGGCGGGCTACGAGCAGTACTTC
-	TRBV14	TRBJ1-6	TRBD1	CASSQGRGQGVSPLHF	TGTGCCAGCAGCCAAGGACGGGGACAGGGGGTTTCACCCCTCCACTTT
-	TRBV29-1	TRBJ2-5	-	CSVEGAGLETQYF	TGCAGCGTTGAAGGGGCAGGGTTGGAGACCCAGTACTTC
-	TRBV7-9	TRBJ1-6	-	CASSWLGAKSPLHF	TGTGCCAGCAGCTGGCTGGGCGCAAAATCACCCCTCCACTTT
-	TRBV28	TRBJ2-5	-	CASRTGGQETQYF	TGTGCCAGCAGAACTGGAGGACAAGAGACCCAGTACTTC
-	TRBV10-3	TRBJ2-7	-	CAISEPSRGYEQYF	TGTGCCATCAGTGAACCCAGTAGGGGCTACGAGCAGTACTTC
once	TRBV21-1	TRBJ1-4	-	CASLKEGGGREKLFF	TGTGCCAGCCTAAAAGAAGGGGGGGGTCGTGAAAAACTGTTTTTT
-	TRBV19	TRBJ1-2	-	CASSQPGAKANYGYTF	TGTGCCAGTAGTCAGCCAGGGGCGAAAGCTAACTATGGCTACACCTTC
-	TRBV18	TRBJ2-3	-	CASSPPTGSTQYF	TGTGCCAGCTCACCACCGACGGGGAGTACGCAGTATTTT
-	TRBV6-1	TRBJ1-1	-	CASHRGNTEAFF	TGTGCCAGTCACCGGGGGAACACTGAAGCTTTCTTT